The T cell receptor (beta chain) under discussion was sequenced for a study of breast tumors, draining lymph nodes, adjacent tissues. Study findings and constraints: Tumors had less TCR diversity than lymph nodes, more than nontumor tissue.

Many counts were recorded for this clonotype. The antigen is unknown. A much larger clone lies a single base off, so this may be a read error. TCRdb called the multiplex PCR reads again in MiXCR, with one record for every CDR3 protein. Of some 53,000 distinct CDR3 sequences listed, roughly 39% were seen once; the top ten hold about 10%. V was pared by 4 bases and J by 5 bases, with 21 bases between. Germline-derived CDR1 and CDR2 are SGHRS and YFSETQ. The CDR3 has 16 amino acids. The chain links TRBV5-1 to TRBJ2-5, with TRBD2 as a possible D gene (6 bases). The sample was breast tumor tissue. This TCR came from a female donor with breast cancer. Some clones in this sample may be carry-over from other donors' samples. The CDR3 sequence is CASSIIPGRDSETQYF. The CDR3 region has the DNA TGCGCCAGCAGCATAATCCCTGGCAGGGACTCTGAGACCCAGTACTTC.